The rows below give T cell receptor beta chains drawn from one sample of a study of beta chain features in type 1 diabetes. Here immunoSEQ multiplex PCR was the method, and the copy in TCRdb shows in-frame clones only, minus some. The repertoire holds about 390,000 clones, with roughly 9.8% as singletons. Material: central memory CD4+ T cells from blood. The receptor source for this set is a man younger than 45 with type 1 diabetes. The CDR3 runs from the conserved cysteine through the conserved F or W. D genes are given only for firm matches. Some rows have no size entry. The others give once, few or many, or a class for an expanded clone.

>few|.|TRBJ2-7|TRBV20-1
TGCAGTGCTCTCCGGGGCTACGAGCAGTACTTC
CSALRGYEQYF
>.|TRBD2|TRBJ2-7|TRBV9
TGTGCCAGCAGCGGGGCTGGGACTAGCGGTTCCTACGAGCAGTACTTC
CASSGAGTSGSYEQYF
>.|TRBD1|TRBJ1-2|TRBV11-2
TGTGCCAGCAGCTTAGGGGGGGACAGGGGCCCCGGAGGGAATGGCTACACCTTC
CASSLGGDRGPGGNGYTF
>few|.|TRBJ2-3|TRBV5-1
TGCGCCAGCTGGGATGGGAGGACCCTCGCAGATACGCAGTATTTT
CASWDGRTLADTQYF
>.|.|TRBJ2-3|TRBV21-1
TGTGCCAGCAGCAAAGTTACTTCCGGCAGGGGCACCACAGATACGCAGTATTTT
CASSKVTSGRGTTDTQYF
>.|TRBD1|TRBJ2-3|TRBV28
TGTGCCAGCAGTTTCGACAGGGCTAAGCAGTATTTT
CASSFDRAKQYF
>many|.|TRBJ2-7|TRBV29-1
TGCAGCGTTACCAGCTCCTACGAGCAGTACTTC
CSVTSSYEQYF
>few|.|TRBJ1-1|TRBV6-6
TGTGCCAGCAGTTCTGACTATATCCGTGAAGCTTTCTTT
CASSSDYIREAFF
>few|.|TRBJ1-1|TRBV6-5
TGTGCCACCCGGGACCTGACCACTGAAGCTTTCTTT
CATRDLTTEAFF
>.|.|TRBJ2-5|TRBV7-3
TGTGCCAGCAGCCAACAGGGCTGGGAGACCCAGTACTTC
CASSQQGWETQYF
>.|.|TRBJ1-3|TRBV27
TGTGCCAGCATGGTTGGTGGACAGTCTGGAAACACCATATATTTT
CASMVGGQSGNTIYF
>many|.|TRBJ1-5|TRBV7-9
TGTGCCAGCAGCCTGGGGGCCAGTAGCAATCAGCCCCAGCATTTT
CASSLGASSNQPQHF
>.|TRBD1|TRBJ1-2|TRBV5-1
TGCGCCAGCAGTCTAACAGGGGATGGGGGCTACACCTTC
CASSLTGDGGYTF
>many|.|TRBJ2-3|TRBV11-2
TGTGCCAGCAGCGCCCTACTAGCCGGAGGGGATACGCAGTATTTT
CASSALLAGGDTQYF
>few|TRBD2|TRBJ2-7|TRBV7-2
TGTGCCAGCAAGCCCAGCGGGAGCTCCTACGAGCAGTACTTC
CASKPSGSSYEQYF
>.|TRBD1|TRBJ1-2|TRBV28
TGTGCCAGCAGGTCGCCGGGACAGCGATCAACTGATGGCTACACCTTC
CASRSPGQRSTDGYTF
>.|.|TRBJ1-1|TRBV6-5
TGTGCCAGCAGTTACCGGCAGAACACTGAAGCTTTCTTT
CASSYRQNTEAFF
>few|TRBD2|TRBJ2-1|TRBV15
TGTGCCACCAGCAGAGAATCTAGCGGGGACAATGAGCAGTTCTTC
CATSRESSGDNEQFF
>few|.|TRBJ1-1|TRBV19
TGTGCCAGTAGACTAGGACATATGAACACTGAAGCTTTCTTT
CASRLGHMNTEAFF
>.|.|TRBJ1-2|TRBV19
TGTGCCAGTAGTATAGGACAGGCCATTGGCTACACCTTC
CASSIGQAIGYTF
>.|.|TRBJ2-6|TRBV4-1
TGCGCCAGCAGCCAAGACCGGCCAACATGGGCCAACGTCCTGACTTTC
CASSQDRPTWANVLTF
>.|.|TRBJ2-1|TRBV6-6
TGTGCCAGCAGTTACTCGAGGGGTACCTACAATGAGCAGTTCTTC
CASSYSRGTYNEQFF
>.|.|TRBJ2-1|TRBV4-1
TGCGCCAGCAGCCAAGATAGGGCCAGGAGCTCCTACAATGAGCAGTTCTTC
CASSQDRARSSYNEQFF
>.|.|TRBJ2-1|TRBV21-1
TGTGCCAGCACCGGTGTACTCCTTCAGAGGGCCAATGAGCAGTTCTTC
CASTGVLLQRANEQFF
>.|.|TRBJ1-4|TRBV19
TGTGCCAGTAAGCCGCCCTCAACTAATGAAAAACTGTTTTTT
CASKPPSTNEKLFF
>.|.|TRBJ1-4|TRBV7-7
TGTGCCAGCAGCTCGGGATCCCATGAAAAACTGTTTTTT
CASSSGSHEKLFF
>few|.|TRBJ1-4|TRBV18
TGTGCCAGCTCTCGGGGGACTGCAACTAATGAAAAACTGTTTTTT
CASSRGTATNEKLFF
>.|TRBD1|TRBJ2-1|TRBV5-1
TGCGCCAGCAGCTTGTGGACAGGGGACCCCAATGAGCAGTTCTTC
CASSLWTGDPNEQFF
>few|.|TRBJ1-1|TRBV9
TGTGCCAGCAGCCCCCGGAGAGAGAACACTGAAGCTTTCTTT
CASSPRRENTEAFF
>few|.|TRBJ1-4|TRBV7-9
TGTGCCAGCAGGGACCGACGAGGGGATGGGGAAAAACTGTTTTTT
CASRDRRGDGEKLFF
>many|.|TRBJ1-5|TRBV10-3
TGTGCCATCAGTGCAGTGTTGGGGGGCCAGCCCCAGCATTTT
CAISAVLGGQPQHF
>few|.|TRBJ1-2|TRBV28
TGTGCCAGCGGGTCGACACCCAACTATGGCTACACCTTC
CASGSTPNYGYTF
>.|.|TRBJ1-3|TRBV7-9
TGTGCCAGCAGCTTGCGTATCTTCTCTGGAAACACCATATATTTT
CASSLRIFSGNTIYF
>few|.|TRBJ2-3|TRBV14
TGTGCCAGCAGCCCTCGTACAGAGGCTGGAGCAGATACGCAGTATTTT
CASSPRTEAGADTQYF
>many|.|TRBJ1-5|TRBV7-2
TGTGCCAGCAGCTTATGGGGGAATAGCAATCAGCCCCAGCATTTT
CASSLWGNSNQPQHF
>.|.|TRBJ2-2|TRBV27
TGTGCCAGCAGTCCCAGGAACACCGGGGAGCTGTTTTTT
CASSPRNTGELFF
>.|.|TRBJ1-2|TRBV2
TGTGCCAGCAGGGAGGGAGCCTCGGATGGCTACACCTTC
CASREGASDGYTF
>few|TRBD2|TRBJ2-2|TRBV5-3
TGTGCCAGAAGCCGCCGTTGGAGCGGGACGAACACCGGGGAGCTGTTTTTT
CARSRRWSGTNTGELFF
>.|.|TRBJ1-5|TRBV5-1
TGCGCCAGCAGCTCTGACGGATATAGCAATCAGCCCCAGCATTTT
CASSSDGYSNQPQHF
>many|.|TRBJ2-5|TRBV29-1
TGCAGCGCCGGACCGCAAGAGACCCAGTACTTC
CSAGPQETQYF
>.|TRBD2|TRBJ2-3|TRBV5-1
TGCGCCAGCAGCGATTCCGGGAGGATCTCAGATACGCAGTATTTT
CASSDSGRISDTQYF
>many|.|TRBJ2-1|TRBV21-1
TGTGCCACCCACCCCTCCCAGTTCTTC
CATHPSQFF
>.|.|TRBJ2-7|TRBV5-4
TGTGCCAGCAGCTTGGAGGGCGGAGCCCTAAACGAGCAGTACTTC
CASSLEGGALNEQYF
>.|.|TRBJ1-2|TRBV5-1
TGCGCCAGCAGCTTGGACTCCGGGACGCCGGGGGGCTACACCTTC
CASSLDSGTPGGYTF
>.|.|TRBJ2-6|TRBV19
TGTGCCAGTAACCCGTCCTCTGGGGCCAACGTCCTGACTTTC
CASNPSSGANVLTF